The T cell receptor (beta chain) described here comes from a study of T cells expressing NK-cell markers. Study summary: Investigators obtained TCR beta repertoires from sorted CD3+CD56+NKG2C+, CD3+CD56+NKG2C- and CD3+CD56-NKG2C+ T cells. Seven sequenced donors out of eight were HCMV-seropositive, one seronegative.

One entry per CDR3 protein, without DNA, is what TCRdb gives after re-calling the 5' RACE reads. The listing records roughly 430,000 distinct CDR3 sequences. Germline V gene lookup returns CDR1 DFQATT and CDR2 SNEGSKA (reference sequence). The CDR3 is 15 amino acids. This sequence originates from a woman aged 18 to 69 in good health. Sample: blood T cells: a sorted CD56 or NKG2C T cell subset, CD4+ or CD8+ T cells, or bulk PBMC T cells (not recorded which). V usage is TRBV20-1 and J usage is TRBJ1-1; TCRdb indicates TRBD1, and absent DNA this call remains unverified. The chain's CDR3 is CSARDRKRGNTEAFF.